A selection of T cell receptor beta chains follows, all from one sample in a study of blood T cell repertoires in COVID-19. Sequenced by immunoSEQ multiplex PCR; TCRdb stores in-frame clones only, minus some. The table shows about 190,000 clones, with 70% to 85% occurring only once. Sequencing used PBMCs or T cells enriched from blood (not recorded which). These receptors all stem from a woman in her twenties or thirties who had recovered from COVID-19. The CDR3 runs from the conserved cysteine through the conserved F or W. The D gene is left open where the match is weak. Clone size is given for some rows only: seen once, a few or many times, or a class if the clone is expanded.

clone_size	j_call	d_call	v_call	cdr3_aa	cdr3_nt
NA	TRBJ1-2	NA	TRBV5-1	CPSSHMGGLVDGYTF	TGCCCCAGCAGCCACATGGGGGGGCTCGTAGATGGCTACACCTTC
once	TRBJ2-7	TRBD1	TRBV5-6	CASSADRVNYEQYF	TGTGCCAGCAGCGCAGACAGGGTGAACTACGAGCAGTACTTC
NA	TRBJ1-3	NA	TRBV2	CASSGASGNTIYF	TGTGCCAGCAGTGGGGCATCCGGAAACACCATATATTTT
NA	TRBJ2-6	NA	TRBV9	CASSVGHASSGANVLTF	TGTGCCAGCAGCGTAGGCCATGCCAGCTCTGGGGCCAACGTCCTGACTTTC
NA	TRBJ1-2	TRBD1	TRBV5-1	CASSPGTGYNYGYTF	TGCGCCAGCAGCCCCGGGACAGGTTATAACTATGGCTACACCTTC
NA	TRBJ1-2	TRBD1	TRBV5-4	CASSSAGTVYGYTF	TGTGCCAGCAGCTCAGCCGGGACAGTCTATGGCTACACCTTC
NA	TRBJ1-1	NA	TRBV5-4	CASSQLLGLNTEAFF	TGTGCCAGCAGCCAACTCTTGGGGCTGAACACTGAAGCTTTCTTT
NA	TRBJ1-1	TRBD1	TRBV28	CASSLTGQGAFF	TGTGCCAGCAGTTTAACGGGACAGGGGGCTTTCTTT
NA	TRBJ1-1	TRBD1	TRBV30	CAWVFGQGASEAFF	TGTGCCTGGGTGTTTGGACAGGGTGCTTCTGAAGCTTTCTTT
NA	TRBJ2-7	NA	TRBV18	CASSPPGRTLLEQYF	TGTGCCAGCTCTCCACCGGGGCGGACCCTCCTAGAGCAGTACTTC